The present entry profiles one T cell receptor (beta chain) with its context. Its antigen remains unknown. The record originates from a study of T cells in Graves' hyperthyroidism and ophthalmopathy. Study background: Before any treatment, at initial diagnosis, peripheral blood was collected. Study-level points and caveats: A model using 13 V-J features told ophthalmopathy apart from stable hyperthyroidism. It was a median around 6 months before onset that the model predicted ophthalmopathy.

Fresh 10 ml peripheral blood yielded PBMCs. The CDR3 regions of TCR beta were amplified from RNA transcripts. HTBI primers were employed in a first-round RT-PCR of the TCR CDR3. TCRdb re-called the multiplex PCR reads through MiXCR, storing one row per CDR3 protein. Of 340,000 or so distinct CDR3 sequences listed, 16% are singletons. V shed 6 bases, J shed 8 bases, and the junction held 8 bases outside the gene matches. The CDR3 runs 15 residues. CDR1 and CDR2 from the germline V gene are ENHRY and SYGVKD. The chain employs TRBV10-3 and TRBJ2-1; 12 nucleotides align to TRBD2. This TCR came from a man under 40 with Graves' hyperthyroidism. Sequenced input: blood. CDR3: CAIRPGTSGHHEQFF. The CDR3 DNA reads TGTGCCATCAGGCCCGGGACTAGCGGGCACCATGAGCAGTTCTTC.